This passage covers 20 T cell receptor beta chains from one sample sequenced in a study of vaccination and CD4 T cells after COVID-19. Their cognate antigens are unknown. Regarding treatment: roughly ten-day PBMC culture with coronavirus spike peptide pools or control peptides (ViraFEST assay). Sequencing of DNA taken from cultured CD4+ T cells relied on the Oncomine TCR Beta short-read assay. TCRdb ran MiXCR on the PCR reads and lists one entry per CDR3 protein. The sample gives about 6,600 distinct CDR3 sequences, around 19% of which show up once; more than 20% is in the top ten. Sequenced: CD4+ T cells from blood, cultured in vitro. These receptors all stem from a human donor who had recovered from COVID-19.

By sample fraction, this clonotype is medium-sized (0.01 to 0.1%). This chain links TRBV27 with TRBJ1-1; D is unresolved. Per the germline V gene, CDR1 is MNHEY and CDR2 is SMNVEV (reference sequence). This CDR3 comprises 13 residues. The V end was cut by 0 bases, the J end by 6 bases, with 8 bases between. CDR3 amino acids: CASSLSAKPEAFF. As DNA, the CDR3 is TGTGCCAGCAGTTTATCGGCGAAACCTGAAGCTTTCTTT.

The chain carries TRBV7-2 and TRBJ2-1; no reliable D call. Germline CDR1 SGHTA, CDR2 FQGNSA. The CDR3 runs 16 residues. V gave up 5 bases and J gave up 7 bases, with 21 bases separating them. DNA for the CDR3: TGTGCCAGCAGCAAGACAAGTTTTGGGTCTCAAAATGAGCAGTTCTTC. It translates to CASSKTSFGSQNEQFF.

This clonotype was counted between two and nine times. The chain is built from TRBV7-8 and TRBJ2-7; D might be TRBD1 or TRBD2, each matching 5 bases. Trimming left V 3 bases short and J 2 bases short, with 17 bases between. Germline-derived CDR1 and CDR2 are SGHVS and FQNEAQ. The CDR3 runs to 16 residues. CDR3 sequence: CASSFLSGTKAYEQYF. The CDR3 nucleotides are TGTGCCAGCAGCTTCCTCTCCGGGACGAAAGCCTACGAGCAGTACTTC.

This clonotype was seen a few times. The chain employs TRBV20-1 and TRBJ2-7; 12 bases align to TRBD2. V shed 5 bases and J 1 base; nucleotides not matched to a gene: 6. CDR3 size: 15 residues. CDR1 and CDR2 (germline): DFQATT, SNEGSKA (reference sequence). The CDR3 bases are TGCAGTGCTGAAACTAGCGGGGGGTCTTCCTACGAGCAGTACTTC. It yields the protein CSAETSGGSSYEQYF.

V usage is TRBV20-1 and J usage is TRBJ2-7; TRBD2 agrees at 7 bases. There are 13 residues in the CDR3. J was trimmed by 2 bases and V by 5 bases; bases with no gene match: 6. From germline, CDR1 is DFQATT and CDR2 SNEGSKA (reference sequence). CDR3 nucleotides: TGCAGTGCTGAAGGGGAGGGGACCTACGAGCAGTACTTC. Residues: CSAEGEGTYEQYF.

This clonotype is judged medium-sized. The chain has TRBV27 and TRBJ1-2, with 9 bases identical to TRBD1. Looked up from germline, CDR1 is MNHEY and CDR2 is SMNVEV (reference sequence). The junction had 9 bases not matched to a gene; V was cut back by 7 bases and J by 6 bases. This CDR3 has 14 residues. The DNA of the CDR3 is TGTGCCAGCAAAGGGACAGGGATCCGGAATGGCTACACCTTC. It specifies CASKGTGIRNGYTF.

The J gene is TRBJ1-4, the V gene TRBV28; possibly TRBD1 for D (6 bases). In germline, CDR1 is MDHEN, CDR2 SYDVKM. This CDR3 is built from 13 residues. The CDR3 nucleotides read TGTGCGACTGTTGGGGGGGCGGGTGAAAAACTGTTTTTT. Protein: CATVGGAGEKLFF.

This sequence joins TRBV30 and TRBJ1-1, with a tentative D call TRBD1 (5 bases). The CDR3 has 14 amino acids. The germline CDR1 and CDR2 sequences are GTSNPN and SVGIG (reference sequence). Trimming pared 4 bases from V and 3 bases from J, leaving 15 bases between. The CDR3 loop is CAWTRGSTDTEAFF. The CDR3 nucleotides are TGTGCCTGGACCCGGGGGTCAACAGACACTGAAGCTTTCTTT.

Only a few counts were recorded for this clonotype. The genes are TRBV5-1 and TRBJ2-7; tentatively, D is TRBD1 (6 bases). Germline CDR1 SGHRS, CDR2 YFSETQ. CDR3 length equals 13 residues. Between the trimmed V and J ends, which lost 9 bases and 3 bases, there was a span of 16 bases. As DNA, the CDR3 is TGCGCCACCTCGCCGGGCAGGGGCTACGAGCAGTACTTC. Its translation: CATSPGRGYEQYF.

V is TRBV2 and J is TRBJ2-2; weak D call: TRBD1 (5 bases). Germline CDR1 SNHLY, CDR2 FYNNEI. The CDR3 is 13 residues long. V lost 7 bases to trimming and J lost 4 bases, with 10 bases between them. The CDR3 coding sequence is TGTGCCAGCACCAGGGTGGGCACCGGGGAGCTGTTTTTT. Protein product: CASTRVGTGELFF.

CDR3 sequence reads: CASSWTRVRRSEAFF. The CDR3, as DNA: TGTGCCAGCAGTTGGACCCGTGTGAGACGGTCTGAAGCTTTCTTT. The chain employs TRBV6-2 or TRBV6-3 and TRBJ1-1; D not resolved. CDR1 MNHEY and CDR2 SVGEGT come from the germline V gene. V was trimmed by 4 bases and J by 6 bases, leaving 18 bases between them. The CDR3 extends over 15 amino acids.

This clonotype rates as medium-sized (0.01 to 0.1%). CDR3 loop: CATRTSGIADTQYF. The CDR3 DNA follows: TGTGCCACCAGAACTAGCGGGATTGCAGATACGCAGTATTTT. This chain joins TRBV15 and TRBJ2-3, with 10 positions matching TRBD2. The CDR3 is 14 residues long. Germline CDR1 LNHNV, CDR2 YYDKDF (reference sequence). V was clipped by 6 bases and J by 4 bases; unmatched bases: 4.

By share, this clonotype counts as large (0.1 to 1%). This rearrangement joins TRBV5-8 to TRBJ1-2; 7 bases fit TRBD1. The length of the CDR3 is 14 residues. The V gene's germline CDR1 is SGHTS and CDR2 YDEGEE. The V and J ends lost 4 bases and 4 bases, in that order; junction bases with no gene match: 7. CDR3 amino acids: CASSPGTASYGYTF. The CDR3, as DNA: TGTGCCAGCAGCCCCGGGACAGCTTCCTATGGCTACACCTTC.

The gene calls are TRBV7-9 and TRBJ2-3, with D tentatively TRBD1 (6 bases). This CDR3 is built from 16 residues. CDR1 SEHNR and CDR2 FQNEAQ come from the germline V gene (reference sequence). The V and J ends lost 2 bases and 0 bases respectively, with 12 bases between them. The CDR3 sequence: CASSLSTGPSTDTQYF. CDR3 DNA: TGTGCCAGCAGCTTATCGACAGGACCTAGCACAGATACGCAGTATTTT.

This clonotype was detected a few times. V gene TRBV27 combines with J gene TRBJ2-6; D is undetermined. V lost 1 base and J 0 bases, leaving 7 bases between the germline ends. This CDR3 comprises 16 residues. Germline V gene sequence: CDR1 MNHEY, CDR2 SMNVEV (reference sequence). CDR3 sequence (DNA): TGTGCCAGCAGTTTATTTAGACCCTCTGGGGCCAACGTCCTGACTTTC. Translating it yields CASSLFRPSGANVLTF.

This clonotype showed up just a few times. V gene TRBV7-2 combines with J gene TRBJ2-3; either TRBD1 or TRBD2 may fit D (5 bases each). The length of the CDR3 is 15 residues. Germline V gene lookup returns CDR1 SGHTA and CDR2 FQGNSA. Trimming removed 10 bases from V and 0 bases from J, with 17 bases in between. CDR3: CATRDGGASTDTQYF. The CDR3, as DNA: TGTGCCACCCGCGATGGGGGTGCTAGCACAGATACGCAGTATTTT.

The chain links TRBV12-3 or TRBV12-4 to TRBJ2-1; D gene ambiguous. The CDR3 has 14 amino acids. Deletions cut 3 bases from V and 3 bases from J, with 9 bases between. CDR3 loop: CASSFGNLYNEQFF. The CDR3 region has the DNA TGTGCCAGCAGTTTTGGGAACCTCTACAATGAGCAGTTCTTC.

By share, this clonotype counts as medium-sized. The chain couples TRBV7-2 to TRBJ2-3; D remains unclear. The CDR3 spans 14 residues. Trimming stripped 0 bases from V and 0 bases from J, with 4 bases between. The germline V gene has CDR1 SGHTA and CDR2 FQGNSA. The CDR3 sequence: CASSLAGSTDTQYF. In nucleotides, the CDR3 is TGTGCCAGCAGCTTAGCCGGGAGCACAGATACGCAGTATTTT.

The chain links TRBV7-6 to TRBJ2-2; 11 nucleotides align to TRBD2. This CDR3 has 17 amino acids. Germline CDR1 and CDR2: SGHVS and FNYEAQ. V gave up 5 bases and J gave up 0 bases; unmatched junction bases: 5. As DNA, the CDR3 is TGTGCCAGCAGCGTAGTTAGCGGGAGGGCGAACACCGGGGAGCTGTTTTTT. It translates to CASSVVSGRANTGELFF.

There are a few counts of this clonotype. The rearrangement joins TRBV28 to TRBJ1-4; 7 bases map to TRBD1. With 5 bases clipped from V and 5 bases from J, the junction kept 14 bases outside the gene matches. There are 17 residues in the CDR3. CDR1 MDHEN and CDR2 SYDVKM come from the germline V gene. The CDR3, as DNA: TGTGCCAGCAGTCGTCCTGATGGGGGGGGACAGAATGAAAAACTGTTTTTT. As protein: CASSRPDGGGQNEKLFF.